This is a list of T cell receptor beta chains from one sample in a study of long-term antiretroviral therapy in people with HIV. The protocol was immunoSEQ multiplex PCR, while the TCRdb copy is restricted to in-frame clones and leaves out a portion. Of about 20,000 clones in the sample, 65% to 85% were seen once. The sample was unsorted PBMCs, taken 1.2 years after starting antiretroviral therapy. The source of these receptors is a woman aged 40-49 years with HIV. Both conserved end residues are part of each CDR3. The D gene is left open where the match is weak. Clone size is not always given. Where it is, it says once, few, many or a class for expanded clones.

CDR3aa: CASSLEGLVAGELFF
CDR3nt: TGCGCCAGCAGCCTCGAGGGACTAGTTGCCGGGGAGCTGTTTTTT
d_gene: TRBD2
j_gene: TRBJ2-2
v_gene: TRBV5-1
abundance: NA

CDR3aa: CASIPPDSNYGYTF
CDR3nt: TGTGCCAGCATTCCCCCAGACAGCAACTATGGCTACACCTTC
d_gene: NA
j_gene: TRBJ1-2
v_gene: TRBV28
abundance: NA

CDR3aa: CASSPLGVEETQYF
CDR3nt: TGCGCCAGCAGCCCGTTAGGGGTGGAAGAGACCCAGTACTTC
d_gene: NA
j_gene: TRBJ2-5
v_gene: TRBV5-1
abundance: NA

CDR3aa: CASSLGGAVANVLTF
CDR3nt: TGCGCCAGCAGCTTGGGAGGAGCTGTGGCCAACGTCCTGACTTTC
d_gene: NA
j_gene: TRBJ2-6
v_gene: TRBV5-1
abundance: NA

CDR3aa: CASSQVSGYYNEQFF
CDR3nt: TGCGCCAGCAGCCAAGTGAGCGGGTACTACAATGAGCAGTTCTTC
d_gene: NA
j_gene: TRBJ2-1
v_gene: TRBV4-3
abundance: NA

CDR3aa: CASSSPGLVADTQYF
CDR3nt: TGTGCCAGCAGCTCCCCGGGACTAGTGGCAGATACGCAGTATTTT
d_gene: TRBD2
j_gene: TRBJ2-3
v_gene: TRBV6-5
abundance: NA

CDR3aa: CASSLGVGGDFTKNIQYF
CDR3nt: TGCGCCAGCAGCTTGGGAGTTGGCGGAGACTTCACCAAAAACATTCAGTACTTC
d_gene: NA
j_gene: TRBJ2-4
v_gene: TRBV5-1
abundance: NA

CDR3aa: CASSFWFQPQHF
CDR3nt: TGTGCCAGCAGTTTTTGGTTCCAGCCCCAGCATTTT
d_gene: NA
j_gene: TRBJ1-5
v_gene: TRBV28
abundance: NA

CDR3aa: CASSSSGGTLEKLFF
CDR3nt: TGCGCCAGCAGCTCCTCGGGAGGGACCCTCGAAAAACTGTTTTTT
d_gene: NA
j_gene: TRBJ1-4
v_gene: TRBV5-1
abundance: NA

CDR3aa: CSVTGDQYYNEQFF
CDR3nt: TGCAGCGTTACGGGGGATCAATACTACAATGAGCAGTTCTTC
d_gene: NA
j_gene: TRBJ2-1
v_gene: TRBV29-1
abundance: once

CDR3aa: CASKKNPYNEQFF
CDR3nt: TGTGCCAGCAAGAAGAACCCATACAATGAGCAGTTCTTC
d_gene: NA
j_gene: TRBJ2-1
v_gene: TRBV2
abundance: NA

CDR3aa: CASSQTTSGANVLTF
CDR3nt: TGTGCCAGCAGCCAGACCACCTCTGGGGCCAACGTCCTGACTTTC
d_gene: NA
j_gene: TRBJ2-6
v_gene: TRBV4-2
abundance: NA

CDR3aa: CASSFSGTGHNEQFF
CDR3nt: TGTGCCAGCAGTTTTTCCGGGACAGGCCACAATGAGCAGTTCTTC
d_gene: TRBD1
j_gene: TRBJ2-1
v_gene: TRBV6-5
abundance: NA

CDR3aa: CSVESQNTEAFF
CDR3nt: TGCAGCGTTGAATCTCAGAACACTGAAGCTTTCTTT
d_gene: NA
j_gene: TRBJ1-1
v_gene: TRBV29-1
abundance: NA

CDR3aa: CASSPTPDRNTEAFF
CDR3nt: TGTGCCAGCAGCCCGACACCGGACAGGAACACTGAAGCTTTCTTT
d_gene: NA
j_gene: TRBJ1-1
v_gene: TRBV5-4
abundance: NA

CDR3aa: CATQPGEGYGYTF
CDR3nt: TGTGCCACTCAACCAGGGGAGGGCTATGGCTACACCTTC
d_gene: NA
j_gene: TRBJ1-2
v_gene: TRBV18
abundance: few

CDR3aa: CASSLAGNQPQHF
CDR3nt: TGTGCCAGCAGCTTGGCGGGGAATCAGCCCCAGCATTTT
d_gene: NA
j_gene: TRBJ1-5
v_gene: TRBV5-6
abundance: NA

CDR3aa: CASSYGTSGRNEQFF
CDR3nt: TGTGCCAGCAGCTATGGGACTAGCGGGAGGAATGAGCAGTTCTTC
d_gene: TRBD2
j_gene: TRBJ2-1
v_gene: TRBV7-8
abundance: NA

CDR3aa: CASSLVPYEAFF
CDR3nt: TGTGCCAGCAGCTTGGTTCCGTATGAAGCTTTCTTT
d_gene: NA
j_gene: TRBJ1-1
v_gene: TRBV5-6
abundance: NA

CDR3aa: CASSRADYTGIYEQYF
CDR3nt: TGTGCCAGCAGTCGCGCCGATTATACAGGGATCTACGAGCAGTACTTC
d_gene: NA
j_gene: TRBJ2-7
v_gene: TRBV6-6
abundance: NA

CDR3aa: CASGYNEQFF
CDR3nt: TGTGCCAGTGGGTACAATGAGCAGTTCTTC
d_gene: NA
j_gene: TRBJ2-1
v_gene: TRBV19
abundance: NA

CDR3aa: CASSLVDASGSAETQYF
CDR3nt: TGTGCCAGCAGCTTGGTGGACGCTAGCGGGAGTGCAGAGACCCAGTACTTC
d_gene: TRBD2
j_gene: TRBJ2-5
v_gene: TRBV5-5
abundance: NA

CDR3aa: CASSLSGTFYNEQFF
CDR3nt: TGTGCCAGCAGTTTATCCGGGACTTTTTACAATGAGCAGTTCTTC
d_gene: NA
j_gene: TRBJ2-1
v_gene: TRBV27
abundance: NA

CDR3aa: CASSIRQEVGNQPQHF
CDR3nt: TGTGCCAGTAGTATACGGCAGGAAGTGGGCAATCAGCCCCAGCATTTT
d_gene: NA
j_gene: TRBJ1-5
v_gene: TRBV19
abundance: NA

CDR3aa: CASSLTGTTGREQYF
CDR3nt: TGTGCCAGCAGCCTAACCGGGACTACTGGTCGCGAGCAGTACTTC
d_gene: TRBD2
j_gene: TRBJ2-7
v_gene: TRBV7-6
abundance: NA

CDR3aa: CASSFGVGAGSYEQYF
CDR3nt: TGCGCCAGCAGCTTTGGCGTAGGGGCCGGATCCTACGAGCAGTACTTC
d_gene: NA
j_gene: TRBJ2-7
v_gene: TRBV5-1
abundance: NA

CDR3aa: CASSLSNQPQHF
CDR3nt: TGTGCCAGCAGTTTAAGCAATCAGCCCCAGCATTTT
d_gene: NA
j_gene: TRBJ1-5
v_gene: TRBV27
abundance: NA

CDR3aa: CASGPLAGANEQFF
CDR3nt: TGTGCCAGCGGGCCTTTAGCGGGAGCCAATGAGCAGTTCTTC
d_gene: TRBD2
j_gene: TRBJ2-1
v_gene: TRBV28
abundance: NA

CDR3aa: CAISDETVTNYGYTF
CDR3nt: TGTGCCATCAGTGACGAGACAGTAACTAACTATGGCTACACCTTC
d_gene: NA
j_gene: TRBJ1-2
v_gene: TRBV10-3
abundance: NA

CDR3aa: CASSLELAAYNEQFF
CDR3nt: TGTGCCAGCAGCTTGGAACTAGCGGCCTACAATGAGCAGTTCTTC
d_gene: TRBD2
j_gene: TRBJ2-1
v_gene: TRBV7-2
abundance: NA

CDR3aa: CASSSLQSFEKLFF
CDR3nt: TGTGCCAGCAGTTCATTACAGTCGTTTGAAAAACTGTTTTTT
d_gene: NA
j_gene: TRBJ1-4
v_gene: TRBV6-1
abundance: NA

CDR3aa: CASEYTGELFF
CDR3nt: TGTGCCAGCGAGTATACCGGGGAGCTGTTTTTT
d_gene: NA
j_gene: TRBJ2-2
v_gene: TRBV7-8
abundance: few

CDR3aa: CASIGTDTQYF
CDR3nt: TGTGCCAGCATCGGCACAGATACGCAGTATTTT
d_gene: NA
j_gene: TRBJ2-3
v_gene: TRBV6-5
abundance: NA

CDR3aa: CASSQVSPRGDYGYTF
CDR3nt: TGCGCCAGCAGCCAAGTCTCGCCCCGAGGGGACTATGGCTACACCTTC
d_gene: NA
j_gene: TRBJ1-2
v_gene: TRBV4-1
abundance: NA

CDR3aa: CASSQGGQGYTEAFF
CDR3nt: TGCGCCAGCAGCCAAGGGGGACAGGGGTACACTGAAGCTTTCTTT
d_gene: TRBD1
j_gene: TRBJ1-1
v_gene: TRBV4-3
abundance: NA

CDR3aa: CASSLGRLYGYTF
CDR3nt: TGTGCCAGCAGCTTGGGACGGCTTTATGGCTACACCTTC
d_gene: NA
j_gene: TRBJ1-2
v_gene: TRBV7-9
abundance: NA

CDR3aa: CSAQLSQQALETQYF
CDR3nt: TGCAGCGCCCAGTTATCCCAACAAGCCTTGGAGACCCAGTACTTC
d_gene: NA
j_gene: TRBJ2-5
v_gene: TRBV29-1
abundance: NA

CDR3aa: CASSQDPGSTEAFF
CDR3nt: TGTGCCAGCAGCCAAGATCCGGGTAGCACTGAAGCTTTCTTT
d_gene: NA
j_gene: TRBJ1-1
v_gene: TRBV4-2
abundance: NA

CDR3aa: CASSGGGAYNEQFF
CDR3nt: TGTGCCAGCAGCGGGGGGGGAGCTTACAATGAGCAGTTCTTC
d_gene: TRBD2
j_gene: TRBJ2-1
v_gene: TRBV11-1
abundance: NA

CDR3aa: CASSPTGWSTEAFF
CDR3nt: TGTGCCAGCTCGCCTACAGGGTGGAGCACTGAAGCTTTCTTT
d_gene: NA
j_gene: TRBJ1-1
v_gene: TRBV18
abundance: NA

CDR3aa: CASSLTGGLAYEQYF
CDR3nt: TGTGCCAGCAGCTTGACAGGGGGCCTTGCCTACGAGCAGTACTTC
d_gene: TRBD1
j_gene: TRBJ2-7
v_gene: TRBV5-6
abundance: NA

CDR3aa: CSARLAAEQYF
CDR3nt: TGCAGTGCTAGATTAGCTGCCGAGCAGTACTTC
d_gene: NA
j_gene: TRBJ2-7
v_gene: TRBV20-1
abundance: NA

CDR3aa: CASSMFRGHYGYTF
CDR3nt: TGTGCCAGCAGCATGTTCAGGGGGCACTATGGCTACACCTTC
d_gene: TRBD1
j_gene: TRBJ1-2
v_gene: TRBV5-5
abundance: few

CDR3aa: CASSPKGRGAFF
CDR3nt: TGTGCCAGCAGCCCCAAAGGAAGGGGAGCTTTCTTT
d_gene: NA
j_gene: TRBJ1-1
v_gene: TRBV7-9
abundance: NA

CDR3aa: CASSPPGNEQFF
CDR3nt: TGTGCCAGCAGCCCCCCTGGGAATGAGCAGTTCTTC
d_gene: NA
j_gene: TRBJ2-1
v_gene: TRBV7-9
abundance: NA

CDR3aa: CASSDQGTGPLELFF
CDR3nt: TGTGCCAGCAGCGACCAGGGGACAGGCCCATTAGAACTGTTTTTT
d_gene: TRBD1
j_gene: TRBJ1-4
v_gene: TRBV7-9
abundance: NA

CDR3aa: CASSLRDWGPYEQYF
CDR3nt: TGTGCCAGCAGCTTGAGGGACTGGGGGCCCTACGAGCAGTACTTC
d_gene: NA
j_gene: TRBJ2-7
v_gene: TRBV5-8
abundance: NA

CDR3aa: CASRSLAGIRRGTDTQYF
CDR3nt: TGTGCCAGCAGGTCCCTAGCGGGCATACGTCGCGGGACAGATACGCAGTATTTT
d_gene: TRBD2
j_gene: TRBJ2-3
v_gene: TRBV6-4
abundance: NA

CDR3aa: CASSLYLGQGEYGYTF
CDR3nt: TGTGCCAGCAGTTTATATTTGGGACAGGGAGAATATGGCTACACCTTC
d_gene: TRBD1
j_gene: TRBJ1-2
v_gene: TRBV27
abundance: NA

CDR3aa: CASSIAPPTESYSYEQYF
CDR3nt: TGTGCCAGTAGTATAGCACCCCCGACAGAGAGTTACTCCTACGAGCAGTACTTC
d_gene: NA
j_gene: TRBJ2-7
v_gene: TRBV19
abundance: NA

CDR3aa: CASSPGVETQYF
CDR3nt: TGTGCCAGCAGCCCCGGGGTCGAGACCCAGTACTTC
d_gene: NA
j_gene: TRBJ2-5
v_gene: TRBV5-4
abundance: NA

CDR3aa: CASNSPQTQYF
CDR3nt: TGTGCCAGCAATTCTCCACAGACCCAGTACTTC
d_gene: NA
j_gene: TRBJ2-5
v_gene: TRBV28
abundance: NA

CDR3aa: CASSKGVSYEQYF
CDR3nt: TGTGCCAGTAGTAAGGGCGTCTCCTACGAGCAGTACTTC
d_gene: NA
j_gene: TRBJ2-7
v_gene: TRBV19
abundance: NA

CDR3aa: CASSLGLAATYEQYF
CDR3nt: TGTGCCAGCAGCTTGGGACTAGCGGCAACCTACGAGCAGTACTTC
d_gene: TRBD2
j_gene: TRBJ2-7
v_gene: TRBV7-2
abundance: NA

CDR3aa: CASSDQGASNEQFF
CDR3nt: TGTGCCAGCAGTGATCAGGGTGCGAGTAATGAGCAGTTCTTC
d_gene: NA
j_gene: TRBJ2-1
v_gene: TRBV2
abundance: NA

CDR3aa: CASSQAVSGNYEQYF
CDR3nt: TGCGCCAGCAGCCAAGCCGTCTCAGGGAACTACGAGCAGTACTTC
d_gene: NA
j_gene: TRBJ2-7
v_gene: TRBV4-1
abundance: few

CDR3aa: CASARENYEQYF
CDR3nt: TGTGCCAGCGCTAGGGAAAACTACGAGCAGTACTTC
d_gene: NA
j_gene: TRBJ2-7
v_gene: TRBV7-8
abundance: NA

CDR3aa: CASSRLRTEYNQPQHF
CDR3nt: TGTGCCAGCAGTCGACTCCGGACTGAATACAATCAGCCCCAGCATTTT
d_gene: NA
j_gene: TRBJ1-5
v_gene: TRBV28
abundance: NA

CDR3aa: CAISVARGIQETQYF
CDR3nt: TGTGCCATCAGTGTGGCCCGGGGGATACAAGAGACCCAGTACTTC
d_gene: NA
j_gene: TRBJ2-5
v_gene: TRBV10-3
abundance: once

CDR3aa: CASRVGRTSTDTQYF
CDR3nt: TGTGCCAGCAGGGTGGGGCGGACTAGCACAGATACGCAGTATTTT
d_gene: NA
j_gene: TRBJ2-3
v_gene: TRBV2
abundance: NA